The sequence of this TCR beta chain was determined in a study of T cell repertoires in cytomegalovirus infection. Study as a whole: Public TCR beta signature analysis indicated the presence of both CMV infection and matching HLA type.

Each CDR3 protein gets one entry after TCRdb re-called the reads with MiXCR. The sample shows around 450,000 distinct CDR3 sequences, approximately 33% of them seen only once. This TCR derives from a human donor in good health (CMV status not recorded). Some clones in this sample may be carry-over from other donors' samples. The sample consisted of PBMCs.

The CDR3 loop reads CASSPAPGLAVYNEQFF. The CDR3 DNA reads TGCGCCAGCAGCCCCGCGCCAGGACTAGCGGTGTACAATGAGCAGTTCTTC. The V call is TRBV5-1, the J call TRBJ2-1; 10 bases agree with TRBD2. Germline V gene data show CDR1 as SGHRS and CDR2 as YFSETQ. The CDR3 has 17 residues. J was trimmed by 4 bases and V by 4 bases; bases with no gene match: 11.